The source of this T cell receptor (beta chain) is a study of control samples from healthy donors and cancer patients. The table came from immunoSEQ multiplex PCR; TCRdb's copy has only in-frame clones and leaves some out. The data contain 100,000 to 150,000 clones, 70% to 90% of them singletons. This CDR3 region has 14 residues. V shed 6 bases, J shed 7 bases, and the junction held 7 bases outside the gene matches. Germline assignment: CDR1 SNHLY and CDR2 FYNNEI. This clone appeared a few times. The sequence was collected from a man aged 45 to 65 in good health. The chain combines TRBV2 with TRBJ1-5; 9 nucleotides agree with TRBD1. The source material was blood. CDR3 protein: CASSLDRGRQPQHF. The DNA of the CDR3 is TGTGCCAGCAGCTTGGACAGGGGACGACAGCCCCAGCATTTT.